This TCR beta chain was recovered during a study of post-analysis software for immune sequencing data. The authors incorporated unique molecular identifiers into the TCR beta cDNA libraries. Between about 1 and 10 million T cells gave rise to about 450,000 cDNA molecules. TCRdb reprocessed the PCR reads via MiXCR and lists one record per CDR3 protein. The table has 650,000 to 900,000 distinct CDR3 sequences, about 43% seen once. Findings of the study overall: Compared against controls, patients with multiple sclerosis displayed significantly lower normalized Chao1 diversity. Included in a set of roughly five TRBV segments more frequent in patients than controls were TRBV5-6, TRBV5-1 and TRBV20-1.

Germline V gene data show CDR1 as SQVTM and CDR2 as ANQGSEA. The CDR3 has 13 residues. Trimming took 6 bases from V and 6 from J; bases not matched to a gene: 9. A note on this clonotype: Its antigen is as yet unknown.

The material sequenced was blood. The V gene is TRBV29-1, the J gene TRBJ1-1, with 8 bases identical to TRBD1. The TCR sequence derives from a girl between 10 and 17 years old with multiple sclerosis. CDR3 region: CSVMGQATPEAFF. The CDR3 DNA follows: TGCAGCGTGATGGGACAGGCGACACCTGAAGCTTTCTTT.